These 27 T cell receptor beta chains originate from one sample sequenced in a study of regulatory T cells in long-lasting Graves disease. As to time point: newly diagnosed GD, antithyroid drugs for less than 3 months. Researchers made the TCR library from RNA that was extracted from PBMCs. According to the study, TCR beta libraries were built with iRepertoire HTBI primers and CDR3-region Arm-PCR. TCRdb called the multiplex PCR reads again in MiXCR, with one record for every CDR3 protein. This sample yields 400,000 to 500,000 distinct CDR3 sequences, of which less than 20% are seen a single time; around a tenth belongs to the top ten. The sample was also linked to a second study, of T cells in Graves' hyperthyroidism and ophthalmopathy.

The starting material was peripheral blood mononuclear cells (PBMCs), obtained at new diagnosis, from a patient treated with antithyroid drugs. The receptors were gathered from a woman in her 30s with Graves disease.

This clonotype was detected only a few times. The gene calls are TRBV24-1 and TRBJ2-2; D is unresolved. Germline V gene sequence: CDR1 KGHDR, CDR2 SFDVKD. V was pared by 2 bases and J by 3 bases, with 15 bases between. The CDR3 extends over 17 amino acids. CDR3 region: CATSDSVPLDYTGELFF. CDR3 nucleotide sequence: TGTGCCACCAGTGATTCCGTCCCCTTAGATTACACCGGGGAGCTGTTTTTT.

This clonotype was observed a handful of times. The rearrangement uses TRBV29-1 and TRBJ2-7, with TRBD1 identical over 7 bases. The CDR3 is 12 residues long. The V and J ends lost 7 bases and 2 bases, in that order; junction bases with no gene match: 5. CDR1 is SQVTM, CDR2 ANQGSEA, per germline. The chain's CDR3 is CSARQGTYEQYF. The CDR3 coding sequence is TGCAGCGCCCGACAGGGAACCTACGAGCAGTACTTC.

About this clonotype itself: One end of the junction fails to match germline, which may point to a read error. The CDR3 sequence is CASNYRGLGTEAFF. Written as DNA, the CDR3 is TGTGCCAGCAATTACAGGGGGCTCGGGACTGAAGCTTTCTTT. This sequence joins TRBV6-5 and TRBJ1-1; TRBD1 aligns across 9 bases. CDR1 is MNHEY and CDR2 is SVGAGI in the germline V gene. CDR3 length: 14 residues.

This clonotype was recorded many times. The V and J genes are TRBV30 and TRBJ2-3, with D possibly TRBD2 on 5 matching bases. V dropped 4 bases and J dropped 5 bases, with 10 bases sitting between them. From germline, CDR1 is GTSNPN and CDR2 SVGIG (reference sequence). The CDR3 loop spans 12 amino acids. CDR3 nucleotides: TGTGCCTGGAACGCGGGTGGAGATACGCAGTATTTT. The encoded protein is CAWNAGGDTQYF. The entire variable domain, with the rest obtained from reference TRBV30 and TRBJ2-3, is as follows: SQTIHQWPATLVQPVGSPLSLECTVEGTSNPNLYWYRQAAGRGLQLLFYSVGIGQISSEVPQNLSASRPQDRQFILSSKKLLLSDSGFYLCAWNAGGDTQYFGPGTRLTVL.

The chain joins TRBV7-2 to TRBJ2-2; D is unresolved. Trimming left V 5 bases short and J 3 bases short, with 10 bases between. Germline V gene data show CDR1 as SGHTA and CDR2 as FQGNSA. There are 14 residues in the CDR3. In nucleotides, the CDR3 is TGTGCCAGCAGCCGAACGTGGGACACCGGGGAGCTGTTTTTT. Amino acid sequence: CASSRTWDTGELFF.

This clonotype has only a few counts. This chain uses TRBV15 with TRBJ2-1; D is tentatively TRBD1 or TRBD2 (5 bases each). V was pared by 5 bases and J by 6 bases, with 20 bases between. This CDR3 has 16 residues. Germline V gene sequence: CDR1 LNHNV, CDR2 YYDKDF (reference sequence). The CDR3: CATSSQGSGRPNEQFF. In nucleotides, the CDR3 is TGTGCCACCAGCTCTCAGGGTTCGGGGCGACCCAATGAGCAGTTCTTC. The full variable domain, rest sourced from reference TRBV15 and TRBJ2-1, is DAMVIQNPRYQVTQFGKPVTLSCSQTLNHNVMYWYQQKSSQAPKLLFHYYDKDFNNEADTPDNFQSRRPNTSFCFLDIRSPGLGDTAMYLCATSSQGSGRPNEQFFGPGTRLTVL.

Only a few counts were recorded for this clonotype. Because it lacks the conserved phenylalanine or tryptophan at the end, this CDR3 is likely a read error. The chain recombines TRBV7-2 with TRBJ2-2; D is undetermined. Germline V gene data show CDR1 as SGHTA and CDR2 as FQGNSA. V was pared by 3 bases and J by 7 bases, with 6 bases between. The CDR3 extends over 12 amino acids. Here the CDR3 reads CASSLTRGELFS. The CDR3 DNA reads as TGTGCCAGCAGCTTGACCCGCGGGGAGCTGTTTTCT.

The V and J genes are TRBV6-2 or TRBV6-3 and TRBJ2-7; perhaps TRBD1 as D (6 bases). Between the trimmed V and J ends, which lost 6 bases and 9 bases, there was a span of 15 bases. Germline V CDR1 and CDR2: MNHEY, SVGEGT. The CDR3 length is 12 residues. The CDR3 DNA follows: TGTGCCAGCAGCCAAGACAGGACGGTGCAGTACTTC. Its protein is CASSQDRTVQYF.

This clonotype has ten or more counts. The V call is TRBV2, the J call TRBJ1-3; D uncertain. V was trimmed by 5 bases and J by 0 bases, leaving 14 bases between them. Germline V CDR1 and CDR2: SNHLY, FYNNEI. This CDR3 is 16 amino acids long. As DNA, the CDR3 is TGTGCCAGCAGTCAATTGACGGTCCTCTCTGGAAACACCATATATTTT. Translating gives CASSQLTVLSGNTIYF.

The sample holds a few counts of this clonotype. The chain has TRBV29-1 and TRBJ2-1; TRBD2 matches at 8 bases. The CDR3 is 16 amino acids. Germline loops: CDR1 SQVTM, CDR2 ANQGSEA. Trimming removed 2 bases from V and 8 bases from J; junction bases left unmatched: 14. The CDR3 DNA is TGCAGCGTTGAATCCACTAGCGGTGTTCAATGGGATGAGCAGTTCTTC. It yields the protein CSVESTSGVQWDEQFF.

On this clonotype: With a much larger clone just one base away, this may be a read error. The missing conserved phenylalanine or tryptophan at the end of this CDR3 makes a read error likely. CDR3 sequence: CASSSDNSPLHS. The DNA of the CDR3 is TGTGCCAGCAGCTCTGATAATTCACCCCTCCACTCT. The chain carries TRBV11-2 and TRBJ1-6; D not certain. The CDR3 contains 12 residues. In germline, CDR1 is SGHAT, CDR2 FQNNGV. Trimming shortened V by 4 bases and J by 5 bases, and 3 bases separated the two germline ends.

This clonotype was observed a few times. The chain has TRBV10-3 and TRBJ2-7; perhaps TRBD1 as D (6 bases). CDR1 and CDR2 from the germline V gene are ENHRY and SYGVKD. Between the trimmed V and J ends, which lost 4 bases and 5 bases, there was a span of 12 bases. CDR3 length: 13 residues. CDR3 loop: CAISVTGPNEQYF. DNA of the CDR3: TGTGCCATCAGTGTCACAGGGCCAAACGAGCAGTACTTC.

V is TRBV29-1 and J is TRBJ2-7; D is unclear. V shed 3 bases and J shed 6 bases, with 9 bases lying between them. The CDR3 has 11 residues. CDR1 is SQVTM and CDR2 is ANQGSEA in the germline V gene. CDR3: CSVDVGREQYF. CDR3 coding DNA: TGCAGCGTTGATGTGGGTCGCGAGCAGTACTTC.

This clonotype was seen a few times. The chain uses TRBV20-1 and TRBJ2-1; TRBD2 agrees at 10 bases. Germline assignment: CDR1 DFQATT and CDR2 SNEGSKA (reference sequence). This CDR3 is 15 amino acids long. Trimming removed 0 bases from V and 7 bases from J; junction bases left unmatched: 6. This CDR3 reads CSAREIAGGRNEQFF. The CDR3 DNA is TGCAGTGCTAGAGAAATAGCGGGAGGTAGAAATGAGCAGTTCTTC.

This clonotype was seen at least ten times. The chain links TRBV12-3 or TRBV12-4 to TRBJ1-1; D is ambiguous. V dropped 5 bases and J dropped 4 bases, with 5 bases sitting between them. This CDR3 comprises 11 residues. This chain's CDR3 is CASSRSTEAFF. In DNA form, the CDR3 reads TGTGCCAGCAGTCGGAGCACTGAAGCTTTCTTT.

This clonotype has only a few counts. The V gene is TRBV15, the J gene TRBJ1-1; 7 nucleotides align to TRBD1. The V and J ends lost 3 bases and 8 bases, in that order; junction bases with no gene match: 15. Germline CDR1 LNHNV, CDR2 YYDKDF (reference sequence). The CDR3 loop spans 16 amino acids. CDR3 bases: TGTGCCACCAGCAGTCGGGGCAGGGGGTACCTTCCCGAAGCTTTCTTT. This gives the protein CATSSRGRGYLPEAFF.

This clonotype has a count of ten or more. The gene calls are TRBV30 and TRBJ2-7, with D possibly matching TRBD1 (6 bases). With 5 bases removed from V and 4 bases from J, the gap between germline ends came to 9 bases. CDR1 and CDR2 from the germline V gene are GTSNPN and SVGIG (reference sequence). This CDR3 is built from 11 residues. CDR3 DNA: TGTGCCTGGTCCAGGGGTTACGAGCAGTACTTC. Amino acid sequence: CAWSRGYEQYF.

Turning to this clonotype: A far larger clone is a single base away, which makes a read error likely. The V and J genes are TRBV11-2 and TRBJ2-2, with TRBD2 matching over 12 bases. This CDR3 is 19 amino acids long. Per germline, CDR1 SGHAT and CDR2 FQNNGV. CDR3 amino acids: CASSPGLAGPFANTGKLFF. The CDR3 region has the DNA TGTGCCAGCAGCCCAGGACTAGCGGGACCGTTCGCGAACACCGGGAAGCTGTTTTTT.

This clonotype was detected ten times or more. This sequence joins TRBV27 and TRBJ2-1; 11 nucleotides agree with TRBD2. Germline values: CDR1 MNHEY, CDR2 SMNVEV (reference sequence). Trimming removed 5 bases from V and 8 bases from J; junction bases left unmatched: 11. The CDR3 sequence is 16 residues long. DNA for the CDR3: TGTGCCAGCAGTATGCCGACTAGCGGGATCGTCTATGAGCAGTTCTTC. It encodes CASSMPTSGIVYEQFF.

In this sample, this clonotype turned up many times. The V and J genes are TRBV28 and TRBJ2-5; D unresolved. The CDR3 length is 15 residues. Per germline, CDR1 MDHEN and CDR2 SYDVKM. Trimming left V 5 bases short and J 4 bases short, with 17 bases between. The CDR3 sequence is CASSAYSRERETQYF. The CDR3 DNA is TGTGCCAGCAGTGCGTACTCTAGGGAACGAGAGACCCAGTACTTC.

In DNA, the CDR3 is TGTGCCAGCAGCTTAGCGGTTCGGACTAGCGGAAGGGCAGATACGCAGTATTTT. Its protein product is CASSLAVRTSGRADTQYF. The chain links TRBV7-9 to TRBJ2-3; TRBD2 aligns across 10 bases. Germline V gives CDR1 SEHNR, CDR2 FQNEAQ (reference sequence). J gave up 4 bases and V 0 bases, and 10 bases lay outside the gene matches. CDR3 length: 18 amino acids.

V is TRBV9 and J is TRBJ2-5; 7 bases are a match to TRBD1. The ends lost 4 bases at V and 5 bases at J; junction bases unmatched: 11. Germline V gives CDR1 SGDLS, CDR2 YYNGEE. This CDR3 is 15 amino acids long. CDR3 in amino acids: CASSYRGVSRETQYF. For the CDR3, the DNA is TGTGCCAGCAGCTACAGGGGAGTTAGCCGTGAGACCCAGTACTTC.

This clonotype was observed many times. The chain has TRBV28 and TRBJ2-7; D is unresolved. Trimming pared 5 bases from V and 0 bases from J, leaving 5 bases between. CDR3 length: 12 amino acids. CDR1 MDHEN and CDR2 SYDVKM come from the germline V gene. The CDR3: CASSRISYEQYF. CDR3 in DNA: TGTGCCAGCAGTCGGATCTCCTACGAGCAGTACTTC. The full variable domain, its missing parts supplied by reference TRBV28 and TRBJ2-7, is DVKVTQSSRYLVKRTGEKVFLECVQDMDHENMFWYRQDPGLGLRLIYFSYDVKMKEKGDIPEGYSVSREKKERFSLILESASTNQTSMYLCASSRISYEQYFGPGTRLTVT.

This clonotype was counted many times. V usage is TRBV18 and J usage is TRBJ2-7; 7 nucleotides match TRBD1. V lost 8 bases, J lost 5 bases, and 15 bases stayed unmatched. The CDR3 is 15 amino acids. Germline V lookup: CDR1 KGHSH, CDR2 LQKENI. This CDR3 reads CASTRSTGQSDEQYF. Here the CDR3 DNA reads TGTGCCAGCACAAGATCGACAGGGCAGTCTGACGAGCAGTACTTC.

In this sample, this clonotype turned up a few times. This sequence joins TRBV2 and TRBJ1-1; D is uncertain. Germline values: CDR1 SNHLY, CDR2 FYNNEI. Trimming pared 6 bases from V and 6 bases from J, leaving 8 bases between. The length of the CDR3 is 11 residues. In DNA form, the CDR3 reads TGTGCCAGCAGAATGTACGCTGAAGCTTTCTTT. Translating gives CASRMYAEAFF.

This clonotype has only a few counts. The chain combines TRBV14 with TRBJ2-1; possibly TRBD1 or TRBD2 for D (5 bases each). The CDR3 has 14 residues. Germline V gives CDR1 SGHDN, CDR2 FVKESK. The ends were cut back, 4 bases at V and 6 bases at J, with 13 bases in the middle. CDR3 region: CASSRLRDLNEQFF. For the CDR3, the DNA is TGTGCCAGCAGCCGCCTCCGGGACCTCAATGAGCAGTTCTTC.

This chain links TRBV15 with TRBJ2-1; D remains ambiguous. This CDR3 spans 13 amino acids. Germline lookup yields CDR1 LNHNV and CDR2 YYDKDF (reference sequence). Trimming removed 7 bases from V and 4 bases from J, with 11 bases in between. Here the CDR3 reads CATKAFSYNEQFF. As DNA, the CDR3 is TGTGCCACCAAAGCCTTTTCGTACAATGAGCAGTTCTTC.